One and the same sample provided the 22 T cell receptor beta chains below, sequenced in a study of beta chain features in type 1 diabetes. The authors reverse transcribed all of the isolated RNA, so sequencing captured expressed TCRB transcripts. This table comes from immunoSEQ multiplex PCR, and its TCRdb copy is limited to in-frame clones, with some not included. The sample lists about 360,000 clones, 10% to 15% occurring once. The sequencing input was naive CD4+ T cells from blood. These receptors all come from a man aged 18-30 years in good health.

The chain recombines TRBV5-1 with TRBJ1-2; tentatively, D is TRBD1 (5 bases). The CDR3 runs 13 residues. With 0 bases removed from V and 7 bases from J, the gap between germline ends came to 10 bases. Germline V gives CDR1 SGHRS, CDR2 YFSETQ. The CDR3 here is CASSLEQASGYTF. DNA for the CDR3: TGCGCCAGCAGCTTGGAACAGGCTAGTGGCTACACCTTC. Full variable domain (remainder filled in from reference TRBV5-1 and TRBJ1-2): KAGVTQTPRYLIKTRGQQVTLSCSPISGHRSVSWYQQTPGQGLQFLFEYFSETQRNKGNFPGRFSGRQFSNSRSEMNVSTLELGDSALYLCASSLEQASGYTFGSGTRLTVV.

The sample holds one count of this clone. The rearrangement uses TRBV2 and TRBJ1-1; no firm D call. CDR3 length: 13 residues. Trimming pared 2 bases from V and 1 base from J, leaving 5 bases between. CDR1 is SNHLY, CDR2 FYNNEI, per germline. In DNA, the CDR3 is TGTGCCAGCAGTGAACGCAGGAACACTGAAGCTTTCTTT. It yields the protein CASSERRNTEAFF.

This clone has more than one count but fewer than ten. The chain has TRBV19 and TRBJ2-1; weak D call: TRBD1 (6 bases). V lost 3 bases and J lost 0, with 9 bases in between. CDR1 LNHDA and CDR2 SQIVND come from the germline V gene (reference sequence). The CDR3 extends over 15 amino acids. CDR3 sequence (DNA): TGTGCCAGTAGTATGGGCAGGGGCTCCTACAATGAGCAGTTCTTC. It codes for CASSMGRGSYNEQFF.

This clone was seen more than once but under ten times. The gene calls are TRBV7-2 and TRBJ1-5, with 10 bases fitting TRBD1. The CDR3 length is 15 residues. The junction had 5 bases not matched to a gene; V was cut back by 4 bases and J by 5 bases. Germline V lookup: CDR1 SGHTA, CDR2 FQGNSA. The CDR3 reads CASSYYGQGDQPQHF. DNA for the CDR3: TGTGCCAGCAGCTACTATGGACAGGGGGATCAGCCCCAGCATTTT.

The rearrangement joins TRBV7-2 to TRBJ2-1; TRBD2 matches 10 bases. The CDR3 spans 15 residues. Trimming took 2 bases from V and 8 from J; bases not matched to a gene: 6. Germline loops: CDR1 SGHTA, CDR2 FQGNSA. CDR3 sequence: CASSLSGTSVDEQFF. CDR3 bases: TGTGCCAGCAGCTTAAGCGGGACTAGCGTCGATGAGCAGTTCTTC.

This chain uses TRBV7-9 with TRBJ2-3, with D possibly TRBD2 on 6 matching bases. Germline V gene sequence: CDR1 SEHNR, CDR2 FQNEAQ (reference sequence). The V gene lost 4 bases and the J gene lost 4 bases, with 15 bases spanning the gap. The CDR3 length is 15 residues. The CDR3 sequence: CASSSYSGSSDTQYF. CDR3 bases: TGTGCCAGCAGCTCATACAGCGGGTCTTCAGATACGCAGTATTTT.

The rearrangement joins TRBV11-1 to TRBJ1-1; 11 nucleotides match TRBD1. The junction had 4 bases not matched to a gene; V was cut back by 3 bases and J by 7 bases. The CDR3 covers 14 residues. The V gene's germline CDR1 is SGHAT and CDR2 FQDESV (reference sequence). CDR3 nucleotide sequence: TGTGCCAGCAGCTTGGACAGGGGGCCAGGTGAAGCTTTCTTT. Amino acid sequence: CASSLDRGPGEAFF.

V is TRBV7-2 and J is TRBJ2-7; 8 bases align to TRBD1. The ends lost 0 bases at V and 4 bases at J; junction bases unmatched: 5. Germline V CDR1 and CDR2: SGHTA, FQGNSA. The CDR3 is 15 residues long. The CDR3 bases are TGTGCCAGCAGCTTAGCGGTGACAGGGGATTACGAGCAGTACTTC. Its translation is CASSLAVTGDYEQYF.

This clone showed up just a few times. The rearrangement uses TRBV19 and TRBJ2-1; TRBD2 matches at 10 bases. With 5 bases clipped from V and 2 bases from J, the junction kept 3 bases outside the gene matches. Germline lookup yields CDR1 LNHDA and CDR2 SQIVND (reference sequence). The CDR3 runs 15 residues. Here the CDR3 reads CASSRGLAAYNEQFF. Written as DNA, the CDR3 is TGTGCCAGTAGTCGAGGACTAGCGGCCTACAATGAGCAGTTCTTC.

The chain has TRBV7-9 and TRBJ2-5; weak D call: TRBD1 (5 bases). The V gene's germline CDR1 is SEHNR and CDR2 FQNEAQ (reference sequence). V dropped 10 bases and J dropped 0 bases, with 15 bases sitting between them. The CDR3 consists of 14 residues. CDR3 bases: TGTGCCACCAAAAGAGACAGAAACCAAGAGACCCAGTACTTC. This encodes CATKRDRNQETQYF.

The chain carries TRBV19 and TRBJ2-1, with D perhaps matching TRBD2 (5 bases). The V gene lost 3 bases and the J gene lost 0 bases, with 12 bases spanning the gap. CDR1 is LNHDA, CDR2 SQIVND, per germline (reference sequence). This CDR3 has 16 residues. CDR3 DNA: TGTGCCAGTAGTATCGGTGGGAGTGGCTCCTACAATGAGCAGTTCTTC. Protein sequence: CASSIGGSGSYNEQFF.

V and J are TRBV29-1 and TRBJ1-5; no clear D. There are 13 residues in the CDR3. V was pared by 5 bases and J by 4 bases, with 12 bases between. CDR1 and CDR2 (germline): SQVTM, ANQGSEA. The CDR3 bases are TGCAGCGTTACGTCGGGAGGTAATCAGCCCCAGCATTTT. Translation gives CSVTSGGNQPQHF.

The J gene is TRBJ2-1, the V gene TRBV7-2; the match to TRBD2 covers 9 bases. Trimming took 0 bases from V and 12 from J; bases not matched to a gene: 3. The V gene's germline CDR1 is SGHTA and CDR2 FQGNSA. CDR3 length: 13 amino acids. DNA for the CDR3: TGTGCCAGCAGCTTAGCGGGTAGCGGGGGGCAGTTCTTC. Protein: CASSLAGSGGQFF.

The chain couples TRBV5-1 to TRBJ2-3, with 7 positions matching TRBD2. Germline values: CDR1 SGHRS, CDR2 YFSETQ. The CDR3 contains 16 residues. The J segment lost 5 bases and the V segment lost 4 bases, leaving 13 bases of the junction unmatched. The DNA for the CDR3 is TGCGCCAGCAGCACGGTGACTAGCCCGGTTGAAGATACGCAGTATTTT. This encodes CASSTVTSPVEDTQYF.

This clone was picked up a small number of times. The V call is TRBV4-1, the J call TRBJ2-2; 10 bases fit TRBD2. The CDR3 covers 17 residues. V dropped 1 base and J dropped 3; count of bases not matched to a gene: 5. CDR1 and CDR2 (germline): MGHRA, YSYEKL. The chain's CDR3 is CASSQGLAGVYTGELFF. The CDR3 DNA reads as TGCGCCAGCAGCCAAGGGCTAGCGGGAGTCTACACCGGGGAGCTGTTTTTT.

The chain uses TRBV7-2 and TRBJ2-1; 8 bases are shared with TRBD1. The CDR3 contains 17 residues. J was trimmed by 3 bases and V by 1 base; bases with no gene match: 8. CDR1 SGHTA and CDR2 FQGNSA come from the germline V gene. CDR3 loop: CASSLGRQGTGYNEQFF. DNA of the CDR3: TGTGCCAGCAGCTTAGGCCGACAGGGGACTGGCTACAATGAGCAGTTCTTC.

The CDR3 nucleotides read TGTGCCAGCAGCCTGCAACCCGGGGCAGGGGGCTCTGAAGCTTTCTTT. Translated: CASSLQPGAGGSEAFF. The chain joins TRBV7-3 to TRBJ1-1, with 8 nucleotides matching TRBD1. This CDR3 contains 16 residues. After removal of 5 bases from V and 6 bases from J, the junction contained 14 bases not matched to a gene. Germline CDR1 SGHTA, CDR2 FQGTGA.

The chain combines TRBV6-5 with TRBJ2-3; D gene unclear. This CDR3 comprises 16 residues. Germline assignment: CDR1 MNHEY and CDR2 SVGAGI. The V end was cut by 2 bases, the J end by 0 bases, with 12 bases between. The DNA for the CDR3 is TGTGCCAGCAGTTACCGCGGCCGCCCTAGCACAGATACGCAGTATTTT. Translated: CASSYRGRPSTDTQYF.

This clone was found a few times. The CDR3 loop is CASSIMAGYGYTF. DNA for the CDR3: TGTGCCAGTAGTATAATGGCAGGCTATGGCTACACCTTC. The J gene is TRBJ1-2, the V gene TRBV19, with unresolved D. Trimming left V 2 bases short and J 4 bases short, with 8 bases between. Germline V lookup: CDR1 LNHDA, CDR2 SQIVND (reference sequence). The CDR3 is made up of 13 amino acids.

The V call is TRBV7-9, the J call TRBJ2-7; perhaps TRBD2 as D (7 bases). The CDR3 loop spans 14 amino acids. V was cut by 3 bases and J by 7 bases, with 16 bases left in between. Germline V gives CDR1 SEHNR, CDR2 FQNEAQ (reference sequence). CDR3 sequence reads: CASSFLGGQEEQYF. The CDR3 nucleotides read TGTGCCAGCAGCTTTCTCGGGGGGCAGGAAGAGCAGTACTTC.

This chain joins TRBV28 and TRBJ2-4; D is perhaps TRBD2 (6 bases). This CDR3 region has 18 residues. The ends were cut back, 5 bases at V and 0 bases at J, with 20 bases in the middle. The germline gives CDR1 MDHEN, CDR2 SYDVKM. The DNA of the CDR3 is TGTGCCAGCAGTGTTACCTGGACGGAGGGGCTAGCCAAAAACATTCAGTACTTC. This codes for CASSVTWTEGLAKNIQYF. Based on the CDR3 plus reference TRBV28 and TRBJ2-4, the full variable domain is DVKVTQSSRYLVKRTGEKVFLECVQDMDHENMFWYRQDPGLGLRLIYFSYDVKMKEKGDIPEGYSVSREKKERFSLILESASTNQTSMYLCASSVTWTEGLAKNIQYFGAGTRLSVL.

The table lists this clone with a few counts. The chain is built from TRBV7-2 and TRBJ1-2; the D gene is possibly TRBD1 (5 bases). CDR1 and CDR2 from the germline V gene are SGHTA and FQGNSA. V shed 1 base and J shed 0 bases, with 12 bases lying between them. CDR3 size: 16 residues. CDR3 nucleotide sequence: TGTGCCAGCAGCTTAGTGGGTGGGGCCCCTAACTATGGCTACACCTTC. It translates to CASSLVGGAPNYGYTF.